The source of this T cell receptor (beta chain) is a study of blood T cell repertoires in COVID-19. At the level of the study: COVID-19 samples from acute and convalescent phases originated in the United States, Italy and Spain. T cells, B-cell-depleted T cells, or PBMCs provided the cDNA or gDNA that served as material.

Authors' processing steps: Researchers report that nucleated cell counts were estimated from reference gene primer amplification. Sequencing was performed with immunoSEQ multiplex PCR; in TCRdb, only in-frame clones are kept and a portion is missing. V and J calls plus clone size are reproduced from that table; the DNA served to infer D and trimming. The repertoire holds 100,000 to 150,000 clones, with 88% as singletons. The trim removed 4 bases at V and 8 bases at J, leaving 5 bases unmatched. This CDR3 has 12 residues. Germline CDR1 SQVTM, CDR2 ANQGSEA. The sequencing sample was made of peripheral blood. V and J are TRBV29-1 and TRBJ2-1; 7 bases align to TRBD2. The receptor was isolated from a human donor in a cohort sampled during active COVID-19. DNA for the CDR3: TGCAGCGTTGTTTGGGGGGGATATGAGCAGTTCTTC. Protein sequence: CSVVWGGYEQFF.